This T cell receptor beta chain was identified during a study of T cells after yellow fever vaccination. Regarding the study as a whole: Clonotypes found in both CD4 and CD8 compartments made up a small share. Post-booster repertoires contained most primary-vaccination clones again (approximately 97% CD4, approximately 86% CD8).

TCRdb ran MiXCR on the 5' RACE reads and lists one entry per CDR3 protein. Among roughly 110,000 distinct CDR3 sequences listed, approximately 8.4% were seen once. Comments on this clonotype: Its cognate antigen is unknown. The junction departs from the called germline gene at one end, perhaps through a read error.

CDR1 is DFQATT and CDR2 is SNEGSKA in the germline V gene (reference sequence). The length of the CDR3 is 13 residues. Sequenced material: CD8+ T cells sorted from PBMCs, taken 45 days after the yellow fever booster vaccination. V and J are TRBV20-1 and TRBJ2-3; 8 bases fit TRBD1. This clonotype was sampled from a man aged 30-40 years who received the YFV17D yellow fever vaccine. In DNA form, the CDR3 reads TGCAGTGCTGGAGAGGAATCCGGGACAGGCGTTTATTTT. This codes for CSAGEESGTGVYF.